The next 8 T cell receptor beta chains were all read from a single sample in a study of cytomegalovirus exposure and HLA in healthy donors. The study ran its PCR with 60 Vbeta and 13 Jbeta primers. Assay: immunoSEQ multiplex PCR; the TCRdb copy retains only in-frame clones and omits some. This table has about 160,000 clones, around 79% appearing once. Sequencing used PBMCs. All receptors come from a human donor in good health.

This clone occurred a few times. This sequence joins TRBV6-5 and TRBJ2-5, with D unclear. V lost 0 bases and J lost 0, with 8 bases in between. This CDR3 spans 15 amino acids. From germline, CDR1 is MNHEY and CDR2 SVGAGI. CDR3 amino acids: CASSYSGQYQETQYF. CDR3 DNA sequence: TGTGCCAGCAGTTACTCGGGCCAGTACCAAGAGACCCAGTACTTC.

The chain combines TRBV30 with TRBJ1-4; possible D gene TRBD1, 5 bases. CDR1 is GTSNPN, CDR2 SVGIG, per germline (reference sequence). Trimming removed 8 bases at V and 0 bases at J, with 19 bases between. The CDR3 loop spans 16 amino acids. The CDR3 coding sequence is TGTGCCGCTGGTAGGGCTCAGGGTACAACTAATGAAAAACTGTTTTTT. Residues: CAAGRAQGTTNEKLFF.

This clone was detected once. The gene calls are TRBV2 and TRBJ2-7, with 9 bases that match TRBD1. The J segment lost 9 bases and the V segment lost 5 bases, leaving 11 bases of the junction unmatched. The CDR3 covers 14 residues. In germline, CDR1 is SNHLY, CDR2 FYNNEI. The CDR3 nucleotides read TGTGCCAGCAGTCCGGGACAGGGTGCGAGAACGCAGTACTTC. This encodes CASSPGQGARTQYF.

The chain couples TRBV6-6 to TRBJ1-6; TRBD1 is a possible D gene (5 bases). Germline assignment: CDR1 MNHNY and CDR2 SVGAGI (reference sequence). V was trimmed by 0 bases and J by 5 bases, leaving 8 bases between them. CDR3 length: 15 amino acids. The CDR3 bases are TGTGCCAGCAGTTACTCCGGGACTGATAATTCACCCCTCCACTTT. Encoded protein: CASSYSGTDNSPLHF.

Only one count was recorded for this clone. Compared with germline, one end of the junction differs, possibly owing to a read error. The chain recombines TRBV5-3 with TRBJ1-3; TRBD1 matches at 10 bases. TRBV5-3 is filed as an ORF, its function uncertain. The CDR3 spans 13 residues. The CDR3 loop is CARSLGEGTGVHF. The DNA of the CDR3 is TGTGCCAGAAGCTTGGGGGAGGGGACAGGGGTACATTTT.

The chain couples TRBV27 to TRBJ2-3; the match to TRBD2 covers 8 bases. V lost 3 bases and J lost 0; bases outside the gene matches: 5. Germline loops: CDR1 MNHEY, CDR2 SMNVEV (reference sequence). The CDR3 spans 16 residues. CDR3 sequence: CASSFPTSGSTDTQYF. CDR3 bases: TGTGCCAGCAGTTTCCCCACTAGCGGAAGCACAGATACGCAGTATTTT.

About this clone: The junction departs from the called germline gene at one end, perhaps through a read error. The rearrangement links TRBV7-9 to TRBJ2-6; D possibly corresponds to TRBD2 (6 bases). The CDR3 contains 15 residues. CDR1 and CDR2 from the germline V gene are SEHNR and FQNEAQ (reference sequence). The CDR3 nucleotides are TGTTCCAGCAGCTTACGGGGGAATGGGGCCAACGTCCTGACTTTC. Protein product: CSSSLRGNGANVLTF.

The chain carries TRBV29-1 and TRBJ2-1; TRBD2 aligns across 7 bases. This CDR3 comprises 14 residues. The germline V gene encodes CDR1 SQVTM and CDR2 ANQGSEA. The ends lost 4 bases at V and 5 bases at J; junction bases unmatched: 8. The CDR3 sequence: CSVVGLAVNNEQFF. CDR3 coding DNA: TGCAGCGTTGTTGGGCTAGCGGTGAACAATGAGCAGTTCTTC.